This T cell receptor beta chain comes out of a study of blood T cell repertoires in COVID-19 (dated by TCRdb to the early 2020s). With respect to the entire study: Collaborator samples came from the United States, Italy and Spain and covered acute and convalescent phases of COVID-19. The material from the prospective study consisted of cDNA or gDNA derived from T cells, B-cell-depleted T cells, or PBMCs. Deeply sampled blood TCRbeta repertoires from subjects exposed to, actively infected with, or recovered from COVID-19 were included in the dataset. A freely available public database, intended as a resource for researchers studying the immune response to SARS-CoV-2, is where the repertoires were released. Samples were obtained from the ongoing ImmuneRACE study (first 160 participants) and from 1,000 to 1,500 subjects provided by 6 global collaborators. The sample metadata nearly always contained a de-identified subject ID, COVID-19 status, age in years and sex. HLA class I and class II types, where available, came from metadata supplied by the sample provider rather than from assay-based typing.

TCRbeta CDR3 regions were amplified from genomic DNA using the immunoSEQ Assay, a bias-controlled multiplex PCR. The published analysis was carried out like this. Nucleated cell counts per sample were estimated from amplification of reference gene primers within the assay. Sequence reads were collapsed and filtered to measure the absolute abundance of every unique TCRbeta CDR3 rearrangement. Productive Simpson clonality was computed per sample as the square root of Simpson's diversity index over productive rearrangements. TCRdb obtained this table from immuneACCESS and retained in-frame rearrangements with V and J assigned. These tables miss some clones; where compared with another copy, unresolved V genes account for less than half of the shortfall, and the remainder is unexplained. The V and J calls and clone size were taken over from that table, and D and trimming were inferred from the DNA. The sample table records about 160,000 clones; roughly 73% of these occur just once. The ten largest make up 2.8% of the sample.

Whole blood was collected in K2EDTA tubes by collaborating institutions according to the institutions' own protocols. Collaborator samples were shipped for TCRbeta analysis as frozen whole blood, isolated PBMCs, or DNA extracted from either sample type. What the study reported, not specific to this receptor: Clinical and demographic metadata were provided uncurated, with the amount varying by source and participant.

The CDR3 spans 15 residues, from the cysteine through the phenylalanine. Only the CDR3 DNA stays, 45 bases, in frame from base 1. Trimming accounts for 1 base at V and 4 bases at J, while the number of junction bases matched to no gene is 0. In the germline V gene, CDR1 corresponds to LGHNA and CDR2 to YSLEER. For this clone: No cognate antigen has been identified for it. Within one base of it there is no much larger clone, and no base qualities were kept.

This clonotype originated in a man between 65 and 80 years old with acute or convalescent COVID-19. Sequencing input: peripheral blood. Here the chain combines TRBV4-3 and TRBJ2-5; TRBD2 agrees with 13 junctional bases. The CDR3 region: CASSQGLAGGETQYF. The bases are TGCGCCAGCAGCCAAGGACTAGCGGGAGGAGAGACCCAGTACTTC.